These 28 T cell receptor beta chains originate from one sample sequenced in a study of shared clonotypes between healthy human individuals. Some clones are missing from TCRdb's copy, which holds only in-frame ones; the method was immunoSEQ multiplex PCR. The data show around 550,000 clones, with 85% to 95% seen just once and over 0.1% held by the top ten. Naive CD8 isolation took CD45RO-negative cells positively selected for CCR7 and excluded terminally differentiated effector memory CD45RA+ cells. Sequenced: naive CD8+ T cells sorted from blood. These receptors all stem from a woman younger than 45 in good health.

The CDR3 region is CASSTGRGGNTIYF. CDR3 DNA: TGTGCCAGCAGCACGGGAAGGGGCGGAAACACCATATATTTT. This rearrangement joins TRBV5-8 to TRBJ1-3, with D maybe TRBD1 (5 bases). The CDR3 runs 14 residues. The V gene lost 4 bases and the J gene lost 4 bases, with 12 bases spanning the gap. Germline CDR1 reads SGHTS; CDR2 reads YDEGEE.

The gene calls are TRBV11-2 and TRBJ2-7; D is perhaps TRBD2 (5 bases). Trimming cost V 2 bases and J 1 base, with 18 bases left between them. Germline assignment: CDR1 SGHAT and CDR2 FQNNGV. The CDR3 has 17 amino acids. The CDR3 spells CASSLTPRGSPSYEQYF. DNA for the CDR3: TGTGCCAGCAGCTTAACGCCACGGGGATCCCCGTCCTACGAGCAGTACTTC.

This chain links TRBV19 with TRBJ1-1; 9 nucleotides match TRBD1. This CDR3 contains 13 residues. The junction had 6 bases not matched to a gene; V was cut back by 9 bases and J by 4 bases. Germline V gene sequence: CDR1 LNHDA, CDR2 SQIVND (reference sequence). The CDR3 DNA sequence: TGTGCCAGCCTCGGACAGGGGCTCACTGAAGCTTTCTTT. Protein sequence: CASLGQGLTEAFF.

The CDR3: CSVVGSDEQYF. For the CDR3, the DNA is TGCAGCGTTGTAGGTTCCGACGAGCAGTACTTC. The chain couples TRBV29-1 to TRBJ2-7; D gene unclear. The CDR3 consists of 11 residues. The germline V gene encodes CDR1 SQVTM and CDR2 ANQGSEA. The V end lost 4 bases, the J end lost 5 bases, and 9 bases lay between the germline ends.

V and J are TRBV9 and TRBJ1-1; D is undetermined. Between the trimmed V and J ends, which lost 0 bases and 1 base, there was a span of 13 bases. The CDR3 consists of 16 residues. Germline loops: CDR1 SGDLS, CDR2 YYNGEE. CDR3 protein: CASSVGAGMENTEAFF. The DNA of the CDR3 is TGTGCCAGCAGCGTAGGAGCGGGGATGGAGAACACTGAAGCTTTCTTT. Full variable domain (outside the CDR3, taken from reference TRBV9 and TRBJ1-1): DSGVTQTPKHLITATGQRVTLRCSPRSGDLSVYWYQQSLDQGLQFLIQYYNGEERAKGNILERFSAQQFPDLHSELNLSSLELGDSALYFCASSVGAGMENTEAFFGQGTRLTVV.

A note on this clone: Germline and junction disagree at one end, which may indicate a read error. The chain is built from TRBV19 and TRBJ2-2, with 7 positions matching TRBD2. The CDR3 extends over 15 amino acids. Germline CDR1 and CDR2: LNHDA and SQIVND (reference sequence). CDR3 region: CASSNPSGPTGELFF. In DNA form, the CDR3 reads TGTGCCAGTAGTAACCCTAGCGGCCCCACCGGAGAGCTGTTTTTT.

The chain is built from TRBV2 and TRBJ1-3, with 7 bases matching TRBD1. CDR1 SNHLY and CDR2 FYNNEI come from the germline V gene. The CDR3 is 14 residues long. The junction had 5 bases not matched to a gene; V was cut back by 5 bases and J by 4 bases. CDR3 region: CASSRTGIGNTIYF. CDR3 bases: TGTGCCAGCAGTAGGACAGGTATCGGAAACACCATATATTTT.

DNA for the CDR3: TGTGCCAGCAGTTCAGGGGCCAAATCACCCCTCCACTTT. Encoded protein: CASSSGAKSPLHF. The chain carries TRBV6-5 and TRBJ1-6; D may be TRBD1 (6 bases). This CDR3 is 13 amino acids long. V lost 4 bases, J lost 10 bases, and 11 bases lay in between. CDR1 MNHEY and CDR2 SVGAGI come from the germline V gene.

The chain uses TRBV6-1 and TRBJ1-1, with D perhaps TRBD1 (5 bases). V was shortened by 4 bases and J by 5 bases, with 11 bases between the two germline ends. This CDR3 contains 13 residues. CDR1 is MNHNS, CDR2 SASEGT, per germline. This CDR3 reads CASSVGRATEAFF. CDR3 coding DNA: TGTGCCAGCAGTGTCGGCAGGGCAACTGAAGCTTTCTTT.

This chain uses TRBV4-1 with TRBJ1-2, with D unclear. This CDR3 is built from 16 residues. Per the germline V gene, CDR1 is MGHRA and CDR2 is YSYEKL. The germline V and J ends were trimmed by 4 bases and 5 bases, with 20 bases remaining between them. The CDR3 region is CASSPGEQPPRYGYTF. CDR3 DNA: TGCGCCAGCAGCCCGGGAGAACAACCTCCTCGGTATGGCTACACCTTC.

V usage is TRBV5-4 and J usage is TRBJ2-7; the match to TRBD1 covers 9 bases. The germline V gene has CDR1 SGHNT and CDR2 YYREEE (reference sequence). V was pared by 3 bases and J by 7 bases, with 8 bases of the junction left unmatched. The CDR3 consists of 14 residues. The DNA of the CDR3 is TGTGCCAGCAGCTCCGGGACAGGGTTGGAGGAGCAGTACTTC. This encodes CASSSGTGLEEQYF.

A single count supports this clone. The gene calls are TRBV7-2 and TRBJ2-7; 7 nucleotides line up with TRBD2. Trimming removed 4 bases from V and 3 bases from J; junction bases left unmatched: 9. The CDR3 sequence is 15 residues long. Germline assignment: CDR1 SGHTA and CDR2 FQGNSA. The CDR3 loop reads CASSSWGGSGYEQYF. CDR3 nucleotides: TGTGCCAGCAGCTCTTGGGGGGGGTCGGGCTACGAGCAGTACTTC.

V is TRBV30 and J is TRBJ2-5; possible D gene TRBD1, 6 bases. Germline CDR1 is GTSNPN and CDR2 is SVGIG (reference sequence). Trimming removed 3 bases from V and 5 bases from J, with 16 bases in between. This CDR3 spans 14 amino acids. The CDR3 DNA sequence: TGTGCCTGGAGACCAGAGGGGGTCTTTGAGACCCAGTACTTC. Encoded protein: CAWRPEGVFETQYF.

In its sample, this clone was seen a few times. The chain joins TRBV19 to TRBJ2-7; 7 nucleotides agree with TRBD2. CDR1 is LNHDA, CDR2 SQIVND, per germline (reference sequence). The CDR3 contains 14 residues. V was clipped by 5 bases and J by 5 bases; unmatched bases: 9. The CDR3 spells CASSLRTSDDEQYF. The CDR3 bases are TGTGCCAGTAGTCTTAGGACTAGTGATGACGAGCAGTACTTC.

V usage is TRBV11-2 and J usage is TRBJ2-5, with 7 bases matching TRBD2. The J call is in doubt because the DNA end fits TRBJ2-7 better. Germline CDR1 SGHAT, CDR2 FQNNGV. The CDR3 contains 13 residues. CDR3: CASSFGTIYEQYF. The CDR3 DNA is TGTGCCAGCAGCTTCGGGACTATCTACGAGCAGTACTTC.

This clone was detected only once. The chain is built from TRBV29-1 and TRBJ2-5; D remains unclear. This CDR3 spans 12 amino acids. The V gene's germline CDR1 is SQVTM and CDR2 ANQGSEA. V lost 0 bases to trimming and J lost 7 bases, with 9 bases between them. The CDR3 bases are TGCAGCGTTGAAGAATATAAGGGGACCCAGTACTTC. It yields the protein CSVEEYKGTQYF.

The chain recombines TRBV4-2 with TRBJ1-4; the D gene is possibly TRBD1 (5 bases). There are 14 residues in the CDR3. Per germline, CDR1 LGHNA and CDR2 YNFKEQ. The V gene lost 0 bases and the J gene lost 11 bases, with 13 bases spanning the gap. Written as DNA, the CDR3 is TGTGCCAGCAGCCAAGATCACGGGGGTCTTAAACTGTTTTTT. This encodes CASSQDHGGLKLFF.

The chain recombines TRBV18 with TRBJ2-2, with D maybe TRBD2 (6 bases). The germline gives CDR1 KGHSH, CDR2 LQKENI. The CDR3 has 17 amino acids. V was clipped by 2 bases and J by 3 bases, with 16 bases between them. The DNA of the CDR3 is TGTGCCAGCTCACCATCTGACCGGGAGCAATACACCGGGGAGCTGTTTTTT. Amino acid sequence: CASSPSDREQYTGELFF. Full variable domain (outside the CDR3, taken from reference TRBV18 and TRBJ2-2): NAGVMQNPRHLVRRRGQEARLRCSPMKGHSHVYWYRQLPEEGLKFMVYLQKENIIDESGMPKERFSAEFPKEGPSILRIQQVVRGDSAAYFCASSPSDREQYTGELFFGEGSRLTVL.

This clone was seen a handful of times. The chain couples TRBV7-9 to TRBJ1-2; D is perhaps TRBD1 (5 bases). The length of the CDR3 is 13 residues. The ends were cut back, 5 bases at V and 7 bases at J, with 14 bases in the middle. CDR1 and CDR2 (germline): SEHNR, FQNEAQ (reference sequence). The CDR3 coding sequence is TGTGCCAGCAGCCATGGGGGGGATCTTGGCTACACCTTC. This gives the protein CASSHGGDLGYTF.

This CDR3 reads CASKWTDTYNEQFF. In nucleotides, the CDR3 is TGTGCCAGCAAGTGGACAGATACATACAATGAGCAGTTCTTC. The chain recombines TRBV28 with TRBJ2-1; possibly TRBD1 for D (6 bases). Germline lookup yields CDR1 MDHEN and CDR2 SYDVKM. The CDR3 loop spans 14 amino acids. V was clipped by 7 bases and J by 4 bases, with 14 bases between them.

V and J are TRBV11-2 and TRBJ2-1, with D uncertain. The CDR3 totals 16 residues. Germline CDR1 reads SGHAT; CDR2 reads FQNNGV. V was pared by 2 bases and J by 4 bases, with 15 bases between. DNA for the CDR3: TGTGCCAGCAGCTTAAGAAGGGATTACTATTACAATGAGCAGTTCTTC. Its translation: CASSLRRDYYYNEQFF.

This sequence joins TRBV5-4 and TRBJ2-7, with D possibly being TRBD1 or TRBD2 (5 bases each). V was cut by 1 base and J by 3 bases, with 20 bases left in between. The CDR3 is 17 amino acids. CDR1 and CDR2 from the germline V gene are SGHNT and YYREEE (reference sequence). CDR3 coding DNA: TGTGCCAGCAGCTTGTACTACCGGGATCGCAGGGACTACGAGCAGTACTTC. This sequence encodes CASSLYYRDRRDYEQYF.

This clone has only one observation. V and J are TRBV7-6 and TRBJ1-1; possible D gene TRBD1, 6 bases. The CDR3 loop spans 16 amino acids. V was trimmed by 7 bases and J by 1 base, leaving 19 bases between them. Per germline, CDR1 SGHVS and CDR2 FNYEAQ. CDR3 amino acids: CASTIGAGVRNTEAFF. In DNA form, the CDR3 reads TGTGCCAGCACCATAGGAGCAGGGGTGAGGAACACTGAAGCTTTCTTT.

This chain links TRBV5-5 with TRBJ2-7; D gene uncertain. The CDR3 is 14 residues long. Germline V CDR1 and CDR2: SGHKS, YYEKEE (reference sequence). Trimming removed 3 bases at V and 7 bases at J, with 17 bases between. In DNA, the CDR3 is TGTGCCAGCAGCTCCGGGTCCAGTTCGCGGGAGCAGTACTTC. This codes for CASSSGSSSREQYF.

The rearrangement uses TRBV11-1 and TRBJ2-1; D gene uncertain. In germline, CDR1 is SGHAT, CDR2 FQDESV (reference sequence). V lost 4 bases and J 3 bases, leaving 7 bases between the germline ends. The CDR3 loop spans 13 amino acids. The CDR3 protein is CASSSSYYNEQFF. As DNA, the CDR3 is TGTGCCAGCAGCTCATCCTACTACAATGAGCAGTTCTTC.

The chain joins TRBV11-3 to TRBJ2-5; TRBD1 aligns across 7 bases. The CDR3 consists of 16 residues. Germline V gene sequence: CDR1 SGHNT, CDR2 YENEEA. V dropped 5 bases and J dropped 3; count of bases not matched to a gene: 12. The CDR3 nucleotides read TGTGCCAGCAGCCCCGGGACAGCCGAATACAAAGAGACCCAGTACTTC. This sequence encodes CASSPGTAEYKETQYF.

The chain carries TRBV27 and TRBJ2-2; 7 nucleotides line up with TRBD2. The CDR3 length is 16 residues. The germline V gene encodes CDR1 MNHEY and CDR2 SMNVEV (reference sequence). V dropped 2 bases and J dropped 4; count of bases not matched to a gene: 7. The CDR3 here is CASSLPPGGGTGELFF. In nucleotides, the CDR3 is TGTGCCAGCAGTTTACCTCCGGGAGGTGGCACCGGGGAGCTGTTTTTT.

J is TRBJ1-1 and V is TRBV5-1, with D possibly being TRBD1 (5 bases). Germline loops: CDR1 SGHRS, CDR2 YFSETQ. The V and J ends lost 1 base and 1 base respectively, with 11 bases between them. CDR3 size: 15 residues. CDR3 coding DNA: TGCGCCAGCAGCTTGAGTAGGACAACGAACACTGAAGCTTTCTTT. It encodes CASSLSRTTNTEAFF.